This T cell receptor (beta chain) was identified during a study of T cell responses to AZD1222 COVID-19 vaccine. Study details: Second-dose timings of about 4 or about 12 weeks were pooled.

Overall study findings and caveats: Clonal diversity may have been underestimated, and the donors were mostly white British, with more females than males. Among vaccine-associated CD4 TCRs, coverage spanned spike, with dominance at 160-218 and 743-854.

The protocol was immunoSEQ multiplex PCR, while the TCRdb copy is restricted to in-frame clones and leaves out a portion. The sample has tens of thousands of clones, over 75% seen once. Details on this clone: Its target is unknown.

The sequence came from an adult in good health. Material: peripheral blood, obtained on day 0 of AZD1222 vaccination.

CDR3: CASSQDERTTYNSPLHF. CDR3 DNA sequence: TGCGCCAGCAGCCAAGATGAGAGAACTACCTATAATTCACCCCTCCACTTT. V gene TRBV4-3 combines with J gene TRBJ1-6; no reliable D call. The CDR3 is 17 residues long. The V end was cut by 0 bases, the J end by 2 bases, with 11 bases between. Germline V gene sequence: CDR1 LGHNA, CDR2 YSLEER.